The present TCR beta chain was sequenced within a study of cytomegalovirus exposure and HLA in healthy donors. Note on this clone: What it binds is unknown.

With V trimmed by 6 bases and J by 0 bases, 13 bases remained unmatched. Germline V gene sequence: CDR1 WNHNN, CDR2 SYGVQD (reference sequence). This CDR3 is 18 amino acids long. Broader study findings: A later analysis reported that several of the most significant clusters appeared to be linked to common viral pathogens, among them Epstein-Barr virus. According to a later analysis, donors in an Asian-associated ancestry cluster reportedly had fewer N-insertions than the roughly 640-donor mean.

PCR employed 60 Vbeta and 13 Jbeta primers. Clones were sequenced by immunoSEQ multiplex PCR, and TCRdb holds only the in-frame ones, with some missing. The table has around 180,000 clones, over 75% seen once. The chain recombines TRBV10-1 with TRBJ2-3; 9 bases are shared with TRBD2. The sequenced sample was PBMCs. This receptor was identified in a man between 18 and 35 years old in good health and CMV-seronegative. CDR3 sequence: CASRPRKTSGTSTDTQYF. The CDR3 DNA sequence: TGCGCCAGCAGGCCTAGAAAGACTAGCGGAACTAGCACAGATACGCAGTATTTT.